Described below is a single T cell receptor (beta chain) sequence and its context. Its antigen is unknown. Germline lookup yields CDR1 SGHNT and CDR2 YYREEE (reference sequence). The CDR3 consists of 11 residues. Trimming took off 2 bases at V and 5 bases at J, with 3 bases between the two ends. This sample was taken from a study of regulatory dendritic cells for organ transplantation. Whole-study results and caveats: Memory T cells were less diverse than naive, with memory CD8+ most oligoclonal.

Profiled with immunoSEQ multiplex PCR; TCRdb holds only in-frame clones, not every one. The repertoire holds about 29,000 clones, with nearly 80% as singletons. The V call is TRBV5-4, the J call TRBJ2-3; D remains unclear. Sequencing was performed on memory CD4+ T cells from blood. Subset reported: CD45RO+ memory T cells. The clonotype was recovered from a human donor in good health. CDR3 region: CASSFKDTQYF. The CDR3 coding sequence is TGTGCCAGCAGCTTCAAAGATACGCAGTATTTT.